The present entry profiles one T cell receptor beta chain with its context. Its antigen remains unknown. TCRdb keeps only in-frame clones here, not all; method: immunoSEQ multiplex PCR. The data contain just over 350,000 clones, about 91% of them seen just once; the ten biggest clones take up around 4%. These data originate in a study of Ad26.COV2.S vaccination and SARS-CoV-2 variants. Points from the study as a whole: Similar non-spike TCR breadth was observed in recipients of vaccine and of placebo. Spike-specific TCR breadth ran higher among vaccine recipients than placebo recipients.

V lost 7 bases to trimming and J lost 2 bases, with 9 bases between them. This CDR3 is built from 13 residues. The germline CDR1 and CDR2 sequences are MNHEY and SVGAGI. This chain links TRBV6-5 with TRBJ1-5; D is ambiguous. This specimen was peripheral blood, taken after recovery from COVID-19. The sequence derives from a human donor who had recovered from COVID-19. CDR3 region: CASNTRGNQPQHF. DNA for the CDR3: TGTGCCAGCAATACTAGGGGCAATCAGCCCCAGCATTTT.